Presented here are 23 T cell receptor beta chains from one specimen sequenced in a study of blood T cells in healthy people across ages. With a J-beta primer mix and a sample-barcoded 5' primer, a second PCR ran about 6 to 11 cycles. Via MiXCR, TCRdb re-called the 5' RACE reads, giving one row per CDR3 protein. Of some 1.4 million distinct CDR3 sequences in the sample, approximately 38% were seen once. What was sequenced was blood. These receptor sequences come from a woman aged 18 to 35 in good health.

The V and J genes are TRBV20-1 and TRBJ2-5; tentative D call: TRBD1 (5 bases). Germline V gene sequence: CDR1 DFQATT, CDR2 SNEGSKA (reference sequence). With 3 bases removed from V and 7 bases from J, the gap between germline ends came to 12 bases. The CDR3 has 12 amino acids. CDR3 protein: CSARTEVGTQYF. In nucleotides, the CDR3 is TGCAGTGCTAGGACAGAAGTGGGGACCCAGTACTTC.

This chain links TRBV12-3 or TRBV12-4 with TRBJ2-3; 8 bases fit TRBD1. The CDR3 consists of 16 residues. The V and J ends lost 3 bases and 0 bases, in that order; junction bases with no gene match: 5. CDR3: CASSFPGQGSTDTQYF. In DNA, the CDR3 is TGTGCCAGCAGTTTCCCTGGACAGGGCAGCACAGATACGCAGTATTTT.

This clonotype was seen only a few times. The chain carries TRBV12-5 and TRBJ1-2, with D hard to call. This CDR3 is built from 13 residues. Trimming pared 6 bases from V and 6 bases from J, leaving 14 bases between. Germline CDR1 and CDR2: LGHNT and FRNRAP. CDR3 nucleotides: TGTGCTAGTGGAAACGGGTCCCCTAATGGCTACACCTTC. Protein product: CASGNGSPNGYTF.

V gene TRBV29-1 combines with J gene TRBJ1-2; TRBD1 matches at 7 bases. V lost 3 bases, J lost 7 bases, and 8 bases stayed unmatched. Germline loops: CDR1 SQVTM, CDR2 ANQGSEA. The CDR3 is 13 amino acids. This chain's CDR3 is CSVDNRGDCGYTF. The CDR3 bases are TGCAGCGTTGACAACAGGGGAGATTGTGGCTACACCTTC.

This chain uses TRBV29-1 with TRBJ2-7; possible D gene TRBD1, 5 bases. Germline loops: CDR1 SQVTM, CDR2 ANQGSEA. There are 14 residues in the CDR3. V was cut by 7 bases and J by 5 bases, with 21 bases left in between. CDR3 sequence: CSGLTAGPPDEQYF. The CDR3 DNA sequence: TGCAGCGGGTTGACAGCAGGACCTCCCGACGAGCAGTACTTC.

The chain has TRBV6-1 and TRBJ1-2, with D unresolved. V lost 6 bases and J lost 5, with 10 bases in between. CDR3 length equals 12 residues. Germline-derived CDR1 and CDR2 are MNHNS and SASEGT. The CDR3 loop is CASREDGYGYTF. Written as DNA, the CDR3 is TGTGCCAGCAGAGAGGACGGGTATGGCTACACCTTC.

This chain connects TRBV7-9 to TRBJ2-5; D ambiguous. CDR3 length: 17 residues. Looked up from germline, CDR1 is SEHNR and CDR2 is FQNEAQ (reference sequence). With 5 bases removed from V and 0 bases from J, the gap between germline ends came to 19 bases. CDR3 residues: CASSVTLGSPHQETQYF. CDR3 coding DNA: TGTGCCAGCAGCGTCACATTGGGAAGTCCCCACCAAGAGACCCAGTACTTC.

The chain is built from TRBV7-2 and TRBJ1-5; D remains ambiguous. Trimming removed 5 bases from V and 3 bases from J, with 14 bases in between. Germline CDR1 is SGHTA and CDR2 is FQGNSA. This CDR3 contains 15 residues. The CDR3 region is CASSTGGWVNQPQHF. The DNA for the CDR3 is TGTGCCAGCAGCACCGGAGGATGGGTCAATCAGCCCCAGCATTTT. Drawing the rest from reference TRBV7-2 and TRBJ1-5, the complete variable domain is GAGVSQSPSNKVTEKGKDVELRCDPISGHTALYWYRQSLGQGLEFLIYFQGNSAPDKSGLPSDRFSAERTGGSVSTLTIQRTQQEDSAVYLCASSTGGWVNQPQHFGDGTRLSIL.

This clonotype was seen a few times. This rearrangement joins TRBV4-1 to TRBJ2-6; perhaps TRBD2 as D (6 bases). The germline CDR1 and CDR2 sequences are MGHRA and YSYEKL. V lost 4 bases to trimming and J lost 0 bases, with 22 bases between them. The CDR3 runs 20 residues. The CDR3 loop reads CASSPSTPRGQGSGANVLTF. The CDR3 region has the DNA TGCGCCAGCAGCCCTTCAACCCCGCGGGGTCAGGGCTCTGGGGCCAACGTCCTGACTTTC.

This clonotype was seen only a few times. The V gene is TRBV28, the J gene TRBJ2-2; a weak D match, TRBD2 (5 bases). The CDR3 extends over 16 amino acids. From germline, CDR1 is MDHEN and CDR2 SYDVKM. The V end lost 3 bases, the J end lost 1 base, and 12 bases lay between the germline ends. DNA of the CDR3: TGTGCCAGCAGTTTGTTTACCGGACTGAACACCGGGGAGCTGTTTTTT. As protein: CASSLFTGLNTGELFF.

This clonotype was seen more than once but under ten times. Here the CDR3 reads CSAKTGETNYGYTF. The CDR3, as DNA: TGCAGTGCTAAAACAGGGGAAACTAACTATGGCTACACCTTC. The chain has TRBV20-1 and TRBJ1-2; 7 bases fit TRBD1. The CDR3 extends over 14 amino acids. The trim removed 4 bases at V and 0 bases at J, leaving 5 bases unmatched. Per the germline V gene, CDR1 is DFQATT and CDR2 is SNEGSKA (reference sequence).

The chain is built from TRBV3-1 and TRBJ2-1; TRBD1 aligns across 8 bases. Judging by the DNA end, TRBJ2-7 fits better; the J call may be wrong. This CDR3 contains 16 residues. Germline CDR1 reads LGHDT; CDR2 reads YNNKEL (reference sequence). The CDR3 loop is CASSHSGTGSYNEQYF. CDR3 in DNA: TGTGCCAGCAGCCACTCCGGGACAGGCTCCTACAATGAGCAGTACTTC.

The gene calls are TRBV9 and TRBJ2-7, with TRBD1 identical over 7 bases. The CDR3 is 13 amino acids. Per germline, CDR1 SGDLS and CDR2 YYNGEE. V lost 3 bases and J lost 4; bases outside the gene matches: 4. The DNA for the CDR3 is TGTGCCAGCAGCGACGGGGACAGTTACGAGCAGTACTTC. It encodes CASSDGDSYEQYF.

The V and J genes are TRBV12-3 or TRBV12-4 and TRBJ2-2; no clear D gene. Trimming shortened V by 7 bases and J by 4 bases, and 10 bases separated the two germline ends. There are 13 residues in the CDR3. Here the CDR3 DNA reads TGTGCCAGCACTCATATACGCACCGGGGAGCTGTTTTTT. Protein product: CASTHIRTGELFF.

This clonotype was counted only a few times. The rearrangement links TRBV20-1 to TRBJ1-2; D may be TRBD1 (5 bases). CDR3 length equals 13 residues. Germline V lookup: CDR1 DFQATT, CDR2 SNEGSKA (reference sequence). Trimming cost V 5 bases and J 4 bases, with 14 bases left between them. The CDR3 region has the DNA TGCAGTGCTTTCGGAACAGGTTTCTATGGCTACACCTTC. This sequence encodes CSAFGTGFYGYTF.

This chain joins TRBV15 and TRBJ2-1; no definite D call. CDR1 and CDR2 (germline): LNHNV, YYDKDF (reference sequence). The CDR3 runs to 12 residues. Trimming shortened V by 1 base and J by 8 bases, and 6 bases separated the two germline ends. The CDR3 protein is CATSRGDDEQFF. In DNA, the CDR3 is TGTGCCACCAGCAGAGGAGACGATGAGCAGTTCTTC.

The chain combines TRBV20-1 with TRBJ2-5; 7 nucleotides line up with TRBD2. With the DNA end fitting TRBJ2-7 better, the J assignment may be wrong. The CDR3 spans 11 residues. Germline loops: CDR1 DFQATT, CDR2 SNEGSKA (reference sequence). The chain's CDR3 is CSVRREYEQYF. CDR3 in DNA: TGCAGTGTAAGGCGGGAGTACGAGCAGTACTTC.

This clonotype was detected many times. This chain uses TRBV10-3 with TRBJ2-1; 8 positions agree with TRBD2. V trimming: 8 bases; J trimming: 10 bases; junction bases outside the gene matches: 10. The CDR3 loop spans 13 amino acids. Germline values: CDR1 ENHRY, CDR2 SYGVKD. The CDR3 is CAIGREALEEQFF. CDR3 bases: TGTGCCATCGGGCGGGAGGCCCTTGAGGAGCAGTTCTTC.

V is TRBV5-5 and J is TRBJ1-2, with TRBD1 as a possible D gene (6 bases). V gave up 0 bases and J gave up 8 bases, with 20 bases separating them. The CDR3 contains 16 residues. Germline-derived CDR1 and CDR2 are SGHKS and YYEKEE (reference sequence). As DNA, the CDR3 is TGTGCCAGCAGCTTGGTCTACGGGACACTTTCAGACGGCTACACCTTC. This codes for CASSLVYGTLSDGYTF.

The V call is TRBV12-3 or TRBV12-4, the J call TRBJ2-7, with D tentatively TRBD2 (6 bases). The CDR3 length is 15 residues. V lost 3 bases, J lost 1 base, and 13 bases lay in between. The CDR3 bases are TGTGCCAGCAGTTTCGAGGAGGGAAGTTCCTACGAGCAGTACTTC. It specifies CASSFEEGSSYEQYF.

The V and J genes are TRBV29-1 and TRBJ2-1; TRBD2 aligns across 9 bases. TRBJ2-7 explains the end of the DNA better; the J call may be wrong. The length of the CDR3 is 15 residues. Germline V lookup: CDR1 SQVTM, CDR2 ANQGSEA. CDR3 in DNA: TGCAGCGTTGAAGGGCTAGCGGGACCATACAATGAGCAGTACTTC. This codes for CSVEGLAGPYNEQYF.

Only a few counts were recorded for this clonotype. CDR3 in DNA: TGTGCCAGCAGTCCTAGGGGCCTCCGCTCCTACGAGCAGTACTTC. Amino acid sequence: CASSPRGLRSYEQYF. The V call is TRBV6-5, the J call TRBJ2-7; D is possibly TRBD1 (5 bases). V lost 5 bases, J lost 0 bases, and 14 bases lay in between. This CDR3 is 15 amino acids long. Per germline, CDR1 MNHEY and CDR2 SVGAGI.

V is TRBV20-1 and J is TRBJ1-3; D possibly corresponds to TRBD1 (6 bases). Trimming shortened V by 2 bases and J by 1 base, and 9 bases separated the two germline ends. The CDR3 contains 14 residues. Germline V gene data show CDR1 as DFQATT and CDR2 as SNEGSKA (reference sequence). CDR3 coding DNA: TGCAGTGCTAGAAGGGGGGGATCTGGAAACACCATATATTTT. Its protein is CSARRGGSGNTIYF.